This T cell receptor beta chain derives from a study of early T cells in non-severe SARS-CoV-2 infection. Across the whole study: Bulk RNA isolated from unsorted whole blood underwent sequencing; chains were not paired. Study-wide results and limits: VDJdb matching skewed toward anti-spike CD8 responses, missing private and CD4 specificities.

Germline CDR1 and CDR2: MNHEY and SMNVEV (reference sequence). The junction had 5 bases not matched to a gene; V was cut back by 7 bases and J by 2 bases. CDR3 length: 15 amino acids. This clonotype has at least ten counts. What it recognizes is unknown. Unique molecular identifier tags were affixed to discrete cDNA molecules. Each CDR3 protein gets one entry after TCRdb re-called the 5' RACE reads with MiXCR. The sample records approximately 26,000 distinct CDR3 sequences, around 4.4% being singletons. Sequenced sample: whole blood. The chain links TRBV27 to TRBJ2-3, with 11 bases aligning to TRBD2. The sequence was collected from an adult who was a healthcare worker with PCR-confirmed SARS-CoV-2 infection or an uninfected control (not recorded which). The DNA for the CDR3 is TGTGCCAGCACCCGACTAGCGGGGACCACAGATACGCAGTATTTT. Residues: CASTRLAGTTDTQYF.